Detailed here is one T cell receptor beta chain. Its cognate antigen is unknown. J was trimmed by 7 bases and V by 6 bases; bases with no gene match: 12. The germline gives CDR1 SGHNT, CDR2 YENEEA. The CDR3 consists of 14 residues. According to the study, genomic DNA was the template for TCR beta VDJ and CDR3 profiling. TCRdb reprocessed the reads via MiXCR and lists one record per CDR3 protein. The table lists fewer than 200,000 distinct CDR3 sequences, just under 65% of them singletons. The sample comes from a study of CD8+CD57+ T cells in acquired aplastic anemia. Study background: Each DNA sample taken from sorted CD4+ and CD8+ cells came to about 3.4 ug on average. Study-wide results and caveats: In common between the patients and the controls were around 29 CD8+ CDR3 sequences. Patients and healthy controls showed no significant CD8+ Simpson's diversity difference.

This TCR derives from a human donor in good health. The sequenced sample consisted of sorted CD4+, CD8+, or CD8+CD57+ T cells (not recorded which) from PBMCs. V usage is TRBV11-3 and J usage is TRBJ2-7; 7 nucleotides agree with TRBD1. CDR3 bases: TGTGCCAGCAGTTCGGGGCAGGGGGTGCAAGAGCAGTACTTC. Translated, it gives CASSSGQGVQEQYF.